The rows below give T cell receptor beta chains drawn from one sample of a study of blood T cell repertoires in COVID-19. The data were produced by immunoSEQ multiplex PCR, yet TCRdb's version contains in-frame clones alone and is incomplete. The table records over 130,000 clones, around 90% of them present only once. The sequenced sample consisted of peripheral blood. The source is a human donor in a cohort sampled during active COVID-19. The CDR3 runs from the conserved cysteine through the conserved F or W. A D gene is named only where the DNA matches it firmly. Some rows mark clone size as missing; the rest say once, few, many or name a class of expanded clone.

>.|TRBV7-3|14|.|TRBJ1-1
TGTGCCAGCAGCTTACAGGGAAGGGACACTGAAGCTTTCTTT
CASSLQGRDTEAFF
>.|TRBV30|13|.|TRBJ1-5
TGTGCCTGGAGTTCGGGAGGGAATCAGCCCCAGCATTTT
CAWSSGGNQPQHF
>.|TRBV7-9|14|.|TRBJ2-7
TGTGCCAGCAGCTTAACGGAGGGGAACAACGAGCAGTACTTC
CASSLTEGNNEQYF
>.|TRBV5-1|18|.|TRBJ2-6
TGCGCCAGCAGATTCAGGACAACACCCCTTGAGGGGGCCAACGTCCTGACTTTC
CASRFRTTPLEGANVLTF
>TRBD1|TRBV29-1|15|.|TRBJ1-4
TGCAGCGTCGTCCCGGGACAGGGAACGAATGAAAAACTGTTTTTT
CSVVPGQGTNEKLFF
>.|TRBV28|16|.|TRBJ1-5
TGTGCCAGCAGTTTAAGAGGATTACGAAATTATCAGCCCCAGCATTTT
CASSLRGLRNYQPQHF
>TRBD2|TRBV27|18|.|TRBJ2-3
TGTGCCAGCAGTTTGGGGCTAGCGGGAGCCCCCGGCACAGATACGCAGTATTTT
CASSLGLAGAPGTDTQYF
>TRBD2|TRBV7-6|14|.|TRBJ2-7
TGTGCCAGCAGCTTTTCTAGCGGCAGCTACGAGCAGTACTTC
CASSFSSGSYEQYF
>.|TRBV19|13|.|TRBJ1-2
TGTGCCAGTATACGAACAGGGTCACGCGGCTACACCTTC
CASIRTGSRGYTF
>TRBD2|TRBV5-1|16|.|TRBJ2-4
TGCGCCAGCAGCTTGGGGCGCGGGGCGGGGGAAGGCATTCAGTACTTC
CASSLGRGAGEGIQYF
>.|TRBV18|15|once|TRBJ2-2
TGTGCCAGCTCACCATGGGGACAAAACACCGGGGAGCTGTTTTTT
CASSPWGQNTGELFF
>.|TRBV6-5|12|.|TRBJ1-2
TGTGCCAGCAAGGCAGCCCGGGGAGGCTACACCTTC
CASKAARGGYTF
>TRBD1|TRBV5-1|16|few|TRBJ2-7
TGCGCCAGCAGCGAAAACCTGGACAGGGGCTCCTACGAGCAGTACTTC
CASSENLDRGSYEQYF
>.|TRBV2|16|.|TRBJ2-7
TGTGCCAGCAGTGAAGATCGGGAGAGTTTTTACGACGAGCAGTACTTC
CASSEDRESFYDEQYF
>TRBD1|TRBV27|15|few|TRBJ1-2
TGTGCCAGCAGTGTTGACAGGGGGAACTATGGTGGCTACACCTTC
CASSVDRGNYGGYTF
>TRBD1|TRBV28|14|.|TRBJ1-5
TGTGCCAGCATCACACAGGGGGCAGGCCAGCCCCAGCATTTT
CASITQGAGQPQHF
>TRBD2|TRBV6-1|16|once|TRBJ2-3
TGTGCCAGCAGTGAGGGGACTAGCGGGAGAGGGAGTATACAGTATTTT
CASSEGTSGRGSIQYF
>.|TRBV27|14|.|TRBJ2-1
TGTGCCAGCAGTTACCAGCGGGCCTACAATGAGCAGTTCTTC
CASSYQRAYNEQFF
>.|TRBV11-1|15|.|TRBJ2-7
TGTGCCAGCAGCACTTCCGGGTCCCAGCTGAGCGAGCAGTACTTC
CASSTSGSQLSEQYF
>TRBD1|TRBV10-1|17|.|TRBJ1-4
TGCGCCAGCAGTGAGTCGCGGACAGGACCAGCTAATGAAAAACTGTTTTTT
CASSESRTGPANEKLFF
>.|TRBV2|15|.|TRBJ1-2
TGTGCCAGCAGTGAGAGGGCGGACTCTAACTATGGCTACACCTTC
CASSERADSNYGYTF
>.|TRBV5-4|20|.|TRBJ1-5
TGTGCCAGCAGCTCAGTGTATAATAGGCACAGGCTATTAAGCAATCAGCCCCAGCATTTT
CASSSVYNRHRLLSNQPQHF
>TRBD1|TRBV5-7|15|few|TRBJ2-7
TGTGCCAGCAGCCTCCGACAGGGGACGTACTACGAGCAGTACTTC
CASSLRQGTYYEQYF
>TRBD2|TRBV18|18|.|TRBJ2-3
TGTGCCAGCTCACCGTGGACTAGCGGGAGGGCCGGGGCAGATACGCAGTATTTT
CASSPWTSGRAGADTQYF
>TRBD2|TRBV27|14|once|TRBJ2-2
TGTGCCAGCAGTCCCGGGACTAGACCCGGGGAGCTGTTTTTT
CASSPGTRPGELFF
>TRBD1|TRBV4-1|13|few|TRBJ1-1
TGCGCCAGCAGCCAAGTCCAGGGGGCTGAAGCTTTCTTT
CASSQVQGAEAFF
>TRBD2|TRBV24-1|16|.|TRBJ2-3
TGTGCCACCAGTGCCGGACTAGCGGGGAACACAGATACGCAGTATTTT
CATSAGLAGNTDTQYF
>.|TRBV19|15|.|TRBJ1-1
TGTGCCAGTAGACCCCTTCAGGGAAGGTCGGCTGAAGCTTTCTTT
CASRPLQGRSAEAFF
>.|TRBV27|14|.|TRBJ2-3
TGTGCCAGCAGCCCTCCGGGGGGCACAGATACGCAGTATTTT
CASSPPGGTDTQYF
>TRBD2|TRBV7-3|16|.|TRBJ2-1
TGTGCCAGCAGCCCAACTAGCGGGAGGCCCGAGAATGAGCAGTTCTTC
CASSPTSGRPENEQFF
>TRBD2|TRBV11-2|18|.|TRBJ2-1
TGTGCCAGCAGCTTAGGCCTAGCGGGAGGGATTAGGCACAATGAGCAGTTCTTC
CASSLGLAGGIRHNEQFF
>.|TRBV4-1|15|.|TRBJ2-7
TGCGCCAGCAGCCAAGGATCGGCAGCACTATACGAGCAGTACTTC
CASSQGSAALYEQYF
>.|TRBV3-1/TRBV3-2|15|.|TRBJ1-1
TGTGCCAGCAGCCGGGTCCGGGGGGAGTACACTGAAGCTTTCTTT
CASSRVRGEYTEAFF
>.|TRBV21-1|16|.|TRBJ2-7
TGTGCCAGCAGCAAAGTTTTAGGACAGGGGTACTACGAGCAGTACTTC
CASSKVLGQGYYEQYF
>TRBD2|TRBV7-6|14|.|TRBJ2-1
TGTGCCAGCAGCACGTACCGGGGGGACAATGAGCAGTTCTTC
CASSTYRGDNEQFF
>TRBD1|TRBV5-5|16|.|TRBJ2-1
TGTGCCAGCAGCTACCTGGGGGACAGCCAATACAATGAGCAGTTCTTC
CASSYLGDSQYNEQFF
>TRBD1|TRBV28|15|.|TRBJ1-6
TGTGCCAGCAAGGTTGGGGGACAGAATAATTCACCCCTCCACTTT
CASKVGGQNNSPLHF
>.|TRBV6-6|15|once|TRBJ1-5
TGTGCCAGCAGTTTCGTCAGGGCTCGGGATCAGCCCCAGCATTTT
CASSFVRARDQPQHF
>TRBD1|TRBV25-1|15|.|TRBJ1-2
TGTGCCAGCAGTGAATCGGACAGGGAGAACTATGGCTACACCTTC
CASSESDRENYGYTF
>.|TRBV23-1|11|.|TRBJ2-2
TGCGCCAGCATCCGGGACGGGGAGCTGTTTTTT
CASIRDGELFF
>.|TRBV15|15|.|TRBJ2-6
TGTGCCACCAGTAGCAGACCCACTGGGGCCAACGTCCTGACTTTC
CATSSRPTGANVLTF
>.|TRBV5-1|16|.|TRBJ2-3
TGCGCCAGCAGCACCCTGGGGGGCGGGAGCGCAGATACGCAGTATTTT
CASSTLGGGSADTQYF
>.|TRBV5-1|15|.|TRBJ1-3
TGCGCCAGCAGCCTAGGACAGAACTCTGGAAACACCATATATTTT
CASSLGQNSGNTIYF
>.|TRBV6-5|14|.|TRBJ2-5
TGTGCCAGCAGTTACGAGGGGGGGAAAGAGACCCAGTACTTC
CASSYEGGKETQYF
>TRBD1|TRBV7-3|15|few|TRBJ2-2
TGTGCCAGCAGCCCCCGGGACAGGGTTACCGGGGAGCTGTTTTTT
CASSPRDRVTGELFF
>.|TRBV10-1|14|.|TRBJ2-7
TGCGCCAGCAGTACTGGACAGACTCCCTACGAGCAGTACTTC
CASSTGQTPYEQYF
>.|TRBV12-3/TRBV12-4|13|.|TRBJ2-5
TGTGCCAGCAGTGTTACAGGGAAACAGACCCAGTACTTC
CASSVTGKQTQYF
>.|TRBV24-1|15|.|TRBJ2-1
TGTGCCACCAGTGATCCCGGGAGCCACTACAATGAGCAGTTCTTC
CATSDPGSHYNEQFF
>.|TRBV5-1|14|few|TRBJ1-1
TGCGCCAGCAGCTCCGGCGGCAGAAACACTGAAGCTTTCTTT
CASSSGGRNTEAFF
>.|TRBV27|14|.|TRBJ1-4
TGTGCCAGCAGTTCGGTTGCAACTAATGAAAAACTGTTTTTT
CASSSVATNEKLFF
>TRBD1|TRBV28|15|.|TRBJ1-2
TGTGCCAGCAGTCCACCCGGACAGGGAATAGATGGCTACACCTTC
CASSPPGQGIDGYTF
>.|TRBV6-6|13|.|TRBJ2-7
TGTGCCAGCAGATCGCTTTTAGGGGACGAGCAGTACTTC
CASRSLLGDEQYF